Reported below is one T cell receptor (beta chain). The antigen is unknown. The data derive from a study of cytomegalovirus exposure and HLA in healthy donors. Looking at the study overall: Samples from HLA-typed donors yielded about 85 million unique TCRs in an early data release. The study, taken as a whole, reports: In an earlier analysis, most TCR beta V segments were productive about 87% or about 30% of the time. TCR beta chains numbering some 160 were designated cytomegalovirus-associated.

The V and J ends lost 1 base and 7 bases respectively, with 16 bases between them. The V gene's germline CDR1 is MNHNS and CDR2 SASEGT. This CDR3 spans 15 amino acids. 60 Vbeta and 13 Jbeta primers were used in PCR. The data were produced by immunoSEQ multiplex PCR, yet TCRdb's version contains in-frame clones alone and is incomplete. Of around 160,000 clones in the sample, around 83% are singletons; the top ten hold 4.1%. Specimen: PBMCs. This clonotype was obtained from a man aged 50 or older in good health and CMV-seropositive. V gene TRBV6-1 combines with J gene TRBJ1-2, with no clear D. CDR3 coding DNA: TGTGCCAGCAGTGAAGGGACGGGGTTTGTGGTTGGCTACACCTTC. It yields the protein CASSEGTGFVVGYTF.